Shown below are 17 T cell receptor beta chains from a single sample sequenced in a study of multiple sclerosis patients with progressive multifocal leukoencephalopathy. Libraries were prepared by immunoSEQ multiplex PCR; TCRdb keeps only in-frame clonotypes and omits some of them. This table has about 31,000 clones, more than 70% appearing once. As for time point: time of PML onset. Material: PBMCs, obtained from a patient treated with natalizumab. All receptors derive from a woman between 25 and 40 years old with progressive multifocal leukoencephalopathy.

This chain links TRBV11-2 with TRBJ2-5; D is perhaps TRBD1 (5 bases). Germline values: CDR1 SGHAT, CDR2 FQNNGV. The length of the CDR3 is 13 residues. V gave up 4 bases and J gave up 4 bases, with 10 bases separating them. CDR3 in amino acids: CASSSGSLETQYF. The CDR3 DNA reads as TGTGCCAGCAGCTCAGGGTCGTTAGAGACCCAGTACTTC. Based on the CDR3 plus reference TRBV11-2 and TRBJ2-5, the full variable domain is EAGVAQSPRYKIIEKRQSVAFWCNPISGHATLYWYQQILGQGPKLLIQFQNNGVVDDSQLPKDRFSAERLKGVDSTLKIQPAKLEDSAVYLCASSSGSLETQYFGPGTRLLVL.

The J gene is TRBJ2-5, the V gene TRBV29-1, with 7 bases that match TRBD1. With 3 bases clipped from V and 5 bases from J, the junction kept 9 bases outside the gene matches. CDR3 length: 14 amino acids. From germline, CDR1 is SQVTM and CDR2 ANQGSEA. CDR3 protein: CSVDGQGVSETQYF. For the CDR3, the DNA is TGCAGCGTTGATGGGCAGGGGGTCAGTGAGACCCAGTACTTC.

The V and J genes are TRBV30 and TRBJ1-2, with a possible D match to TRBD1 (6 bases). Trimming took off 4 bases at V and 4 bases at J, with 16 bases between the two ends. Germline CDR1 is GTSNPN and CDR2 is SVGIG (reference sequence). There are 14 residues in the CDR3. CDR3 DNA: TGTGCCTGGACAAGGGGGGGTATGGGCTATGGCTACACCTTC. Amino acid sequence: CAWTRGGMGYGYTF.

The genes are TRBV27 and TRBJ2-7, with 10 bases identical to TRBD2. The CDR3 extends over 14 amino acids. Germline CDR1 reads MNHEY; CDR2 reads SMNVEV (reference sequence). V was clipped by 5 bases and J by 0 bases; unmatched bases: 1. CDR3: CASSRLAGSYEQYF. In nucleotides, the CDR3 is TGTGCCAGCAGTCGACTAGCGGGCTCCTACGAGCAGTACTTC.

V gene TRBV7-2 combines with J gene TRBJ2-2; possibly TRBD1 or TRBD2 for D (6 bases each). The CDR3 extends over 16 amino acids. The germline V gene has CDR1 SGHTA and CDR2 FQGNSA. V was trimmed by 1 base and J by 4 bases, leaving 13 bases between them. CDR3 sequence: CASSLVTRGITGELFF. The DNA for the CDR3 is TGTGCCAGCAGCTTAGTGACTAGGGGGATCACCGGGGAGCTGTTTTTT.

V usage is TRBV5-1 and J usage is TRBJ2-1; 9 bases match TRBD2. Germline V lookup: CDR1 SGHRS, CDR2 YFSETQ. V shed 4 bases, J shed 7 bases, and the junction held 15 bases outside the gene matches. The CDR3 has 17 residues. This CDR3 reads CASSVGGRGRAGNEQFF. DNA for the CDR3: TGCGCCAGCAGCGTGGGCGGGCGCGGGAGGGCCGGGAATGAGCAGTTCTTC.

This clone was seen just once. The chain joins TRBV4-2 to TRBJ2-1, with 9 bases that match TRBD2. J gave up 12 bases and V 3 bases, and 15 bases lay outside the gene matches. Germline V CDR1 and CDR2: LGHNA, YNFKEQ. This CDR3 is built from 16 residues. The CDR3 loop reads CASSHGAGSGGVLQFF. As DNA, the CDR3 is TGTGCCAGCAGCCATGGAGCGGGTAGCGGGGGAGTGTTGCAGTTCTTC.

This clone was found a few times. The gene calls are TRBV19 and TRBJ2-6; 10 bases line up with TRBD1. Germline V gives CDR1 LNHDA, CDR2 SQIVND (reference sequence). This CDR3 is 17 amino acids long. J gave up 0 bases and V 4 bases, and 3 bases lay outside the gene matches. CDR3 sequence (DNA): TGTGCCAGTAGTAAGGGACAGGGGCTCTCTGGGGCCAACGTCCTGACTTTC. This encodes CASSKGQGLSGANVLTF.

This clone came up once. The chain is built from TRBV5-1 and TRBJ2-7; no firm D call. This CDR3 has 14 amino acids. Germline V lookup: CDR1 SGHRS, CDR2 YFSETQ. Deletions cut 4 bases from V and 0 bases from J, with 11 bases between. The CDR3 sequence is CASSATDGSYEQYF. CDR3 DNA: TGCGCCAGCAGCGCCACGGACGGCTCCTACGAGCAGTACTTC.

This chain joins TRBV11-3 and TRBJ2-5; D may match TRBD1 or TRBD2 (6 bases each). Per germline, CDR1 SGHNT and CDR2 YENEEA. Trimming pared 1 base from V and 1 base from J, leaving 7 bases between. The CDR3 totals 14 residues. The CDR3 protein is CASSLGGAQETQYF. DNA for the CDR3: TGTGCCAGCAGCTTAGGGGGGGCCCAAGAGACCCAGTACTTC. Using reference TRBV11-3 and TRBJ2-5 for the parts outside the CDR3, the full variable domain is EAGVVQSPRYKIIEKKQPVAFWCNPISGHNTLYWYLQNLGQGPELLIRYENEEAVDDSQLPKDRFSAERLKGVDSTLKIQPAELGDSAVYLCASSLGGAQETQYFGPGTRLLVL.

The chain has TRBV7-9 and TRBJ2-5; 7 positions match TRBD1. The J call may be faulty, since TRBJ2-7 better matches the DNA end. Germline CDR1 is SEHNR and CDR2 is FQNEAQ (reference sequence). The CDR3 extends over 13 amino acids. DNA of the CDR3: TGTGCCAGCAGCCCACCTGGGACAGCCGAGCAGTACTTC. It translates to CASSPPGTAEQYF.

V is TRBV9 and J is TRBJ2-1, with TRBD1 matching over 7 bases. There are 14 residues in the CDR3. With 3 bases clipped from V and 5 bases from J, the junction kept 5 bases outside the gene matches. CDR1 and CDR2 (germline): SGDLS, YYNGEE. The CDR3 sequence: CASSATGYDNEQFF. The CDR3 DNA sequence: TGTGCCAGCAGCGCGACAGGGTATGACAATGAGCAGTTCTTC.

This rearrangement joins TRBV14 to TRBJ1-2; unclear D gene. CDR3 size: 14 residues. V lost 4 bases to trimming and J lost 4 bases, with 13 bases between them. CDR1 SGHDN and CDR2 FVKESK come from the germline V gene. The CDR3 DNA follows: TGTGCCAGCAGCCTAAGGGAAGGAACCTATGGCTACACCTTC. Translated, it gives CASSLREGTYGYTF.

For this clone: This could be a read error, since a much larger clone is one nucleotide away. The V call is TRBV11-2, the J call TRBJ2-6; 11 bases match TRBD2. With V trimmed by 3 bases and J by 3 bases, 10 bases remained unmatched. There are 19 residues in the CDR3. Germline V gene data show CDR1 as SGHAT and CDR2 as FQNNGV. This chain's CDR3 is CASSFDSGGAYRGANVLTF. The DNA of the CDR3 is TGTGCCAGCAGCTTCGATAGCGGGGGGGCCTATCGTGGGGCCAACGTCCTGACTTTC.

This chain uses TRBV6-1 with TRBJ2-3, with D possibly being TRBD2 (5 bases). Trimming shortened V by 2 bases and J by 3 bases, and 12 bases separated the two germline ends. This CDR3 spans 15 amino acids. Germline loops: CDR1 MNHNS, CDR2 SASEGT. The CDR3 DNA reads as TGTGCCAGCAGTGAAAAAGCGGTTGAGACAGATACGCAGTATTTT. Encoded protein: CASSEKAVETDTQYF.

This clone has a handful of counts. The CDR3 nucleotides are TGTGCCAGCAGTGGGCCCCCTTGGCAGGGCCTATCGACCCAGTACTTC. Protein: CASSGPPWQGLSTQYF. The V and J genes are TRBV27 and TRBJ2-5; D is possibly TRBD1 (5 bases). The CDR3 has 16 residues. Trimming removed 5 bases at V and 7 bases at J, with 23 bases between. Germline-derived CDR1 and CDR2 are MNHEY and SMNVEV (reference sequence).

The chain's CDR3 is CASSFAGTGEQYF. The CDR3 region has the DNA TGTGCCAGCAGCTTTGCCGGGACGGGCGAGCAGTACTTC. The chain carries TRBV7-9 and TRBJ2-7, with D tentatively TRBD1 or TRBD2 (5 bases each). This CDR3 spans 13 amino acids. V lost 3 bases to trimming and J lost 6 bases, with 12 bases between them. CDR1 and CDR2 (germline): SEHNR, FQNEAQ (reference sequence).